This TCR beta chain was recorded in a study of T cells in localized non-small cell lung cancer. TCRdb keeps only in-frame clones here, not all; method: immunoSEQ multiplex PCR. The table includes more than 70,000 clones, about four fifths detected once. This clone was observed once. Its antigen is unidentified. Overall study findings and caveats: Prolonged overall survival went with higher T cell density in the blood. Adjacent lung had a median around 60 of the 100 largest tumor clones.

Germline lookup yields CDR1 GTSNPN and CDR2 SVGIG (reference sequence). Trimming removed 0 bases from V and 1 base from J, with 18 bases in between. The CDR3 consists of 17 residues. This receptor was obtained from a man aged 35 to 69 with stage I lung adenocarcinoma. The V and J genes are TRBV30 and TRBJ2-5; maybe TRBD2 (6 bases). The sample in question was peripheral blood, obtained before any cancer treatment. The CDR3 coding sequence is TGTGCCTGGAGTGTAGGTTATTCTGCGGGGACCCAAGAGACCCAGTACTTC. Encoded protein: CAWSVGYSAGTQETQYF.